A selection of T cell receptor beta chains follows, all from one sample in a study of identical twins. TCRdb re-called the 5' RACE reads through MiXCR, storing one row per CDR3 protein. The data contain 1.5 million or so distinct CDR3 sequences, 32% of them singletons. Sequencing was carried out using cord blood. The receptors stem from a newborn girl in good health. Each CDR3 is given with its conserved first and last residue. A D gene is named only where the DNA matches it firmly. The size entry is marked missing in some rows and otherwise reads once, few, many or a size class.

d_call	v_call	clone_size	j_call	cdr3_nt	cdr3_aa
TRBD2	TRBV7-2	.	TRBJ2-7	TGTGCCAGCAGCTCTCTACCCGGACTAGCGGGAGCCTATGAGCAGTACTTC	CASSSLPGLAGAYEQYF
TRBD2	TRBV7-9	.	TRBJ2-7	TGTGCCAGCAGCTTTGACGGGACTAGTTCCTACGAGCAGTACTTC	CASSFDGTSSYEQYF
TRBD1	TRBV2	few	TRBJ2-4	TGTGCCAGCGACAGGGCAAACATTCAGTACTTC	CASDRANIQYF
.	TRBV6-1	.	TRBJ2-3	TGTGCCAGCAGTGGACTACAAGAAACTAGCACAGATACGCAGTATTTT	CASSGLQETSTDTQYF
.	TRBV10-3	.	TRBJ1-2	TGTGCCATCAGGCCGAGAGCCGAGTCTAACTATGGCTACACCTTC	CAIRPRAESNYGYTF
.	TRBV4-1	many	TRBJ2-7	TGCGCCAGCAGCCAAGATCACTCGGGACACCCGGCTTACGAGCAGTACTTC	CASSQDHSGHPAYEQYF
TRBD1	TRBV12-3/TRBV12-4	.	TRBJ1-6	TGTGCCAGCAGTGTGACCGGGACAGGGGATTCACCCCTCCACTTT	CASSVTGTGDSPLHF
.	TRBV20-1	.	TRBJ2-7	TGCAGTGCTTTTCGGGACCGCGAGCAGTACTTC	CSAFRDREQYF
.	TRBV19	.	TRBJ1-3	TGTGCCAGTAGTATCGAAGGGCACCCGGGAAACACCATATATTTT	CASSIEGHPGNTIYF
.	TRBV10-2	.	TRBJ1-2	TGCGCCACCGGTGACAGACTCCCTAACTATGGCTACACCTTC	CATGDRLPNYGYTF
TRBD2	TRBV9	.	TRBJ2-5	TGTGCCAGCAGCGCATCTAGCGGAGAGACCCAGTACTTC	CASSASSGETQYF
.	TRBV27	few	TRBJ1-2	TGTGCCAGCAGTCCCTGTGGCCCCTATGGCTACACCTTC	CASSPCGPYGYTF
TRBD2	TRBV7-9	.	TRBJ2-3	TGTGCCAGCAGCTTACTGGGGCGGGAGGTCACAGATACGCAGTATTTT	CASSLLGREVTDTQYF
.	TRBV12-3/TRBV12-4	many	TRBJ1-5	TGTGCCAGCAGTTTTCGACAGGGCAATCAGCCCCAGCATTTT	CASSFRQGNQPQHF
TRBD2	TRBV20-1	few	TRBJ2-7	TGCAGTGCCAGGGGACCGGGACTAGCAAAGTCCTCCTACGAGCAGTACTTC	CSARGPGLAKSSYEQYF
TRBD2	TRBV27	few	TRBJ2-7	TGTGCCAGCAGTTCGGCGGGGGGGAAACCCTACGAGCAGTACTTC	CASSSAGGKPYEQYF
.	TRBV5-6	once	TRBJ2-7	TGTGCCAGCAGCTTGCGGGGGGCGCTCGGTGAGCAGTACTTC	CASSLRGALGEQYF
.	TRBV7-2	.	TRBJ1-4	TGTGCCAGCAGCTTCCGGTTGACGCAGAGTGAAAAACTGTTTTTT	CASSFRLTQSEKLFF
.	TRBV27	.	TRBJ1-1	TGTGCCAGCAGTCTTACCGGGACGCTGAACACTGAAGCTTTCTTT	CASSLTGTLNTEAFF
.	TRBV5-1	few	TRBJ1-2	TGCGCCAGCAGCATCACAGAGAACTATGGCTACACCTTC	CASSITENYGYTF
TRBD2	TRBV20-1	.	TRBJ2-4	TGCAGTGCTAGACCCCCGACTAGCCGTAAGGGGTACATTCAGTACTTC	CSARPPTSRKGYIQYF
.	TRBV11-2	.	TRBJ1-1	TGTGCCAGCAGCTCGGGCGGGCACACTGAAGCTTTCTTT	CASSSGGHTEAFF
.	TRBV20-1	.	TRBJ1-1	TGCAGTGCTTCACGGGACGCCAATGAAGCTTTCTTT	CSASRDANEAFF
TRBD1	TRBV5-1	.	TRBJ2-1	TGCGCCAGCAGCTTAGGGACAGGCCCTTACGAGCAGTTCTTC	CASSLGTGPYEQFF
.	TRBV3-1	.	TRBJ1-6	TGTGCCAGCAGCCAAGCGCGTGGCCGTTCTAGCTCCTATAATTCACCCCTCCACTTT	CASSQARGRSSSYNSPLHF
.	TRBV28	.	TRBJ2-7	TGTGCCAGCAGTTTATACTCTAGCCCTGTCTACGAGCAGTACTTC	CASSLYSSPVYEQYF
TRBD2	TRBV20-1	few	TRBJ2-3	TGCAGTGCCCCTCGCGGGGGGGCTGATACGCAGTATTTT	CSAPRGGADTQYF
TRBD2	TRBV7-6	once	TRBJ2-3	TGTGCCAGCAGCTCTCCAGCGGGGGGGCCCCCAGATACGCAGTATTTT	CASSSPAGGPPDTQYF